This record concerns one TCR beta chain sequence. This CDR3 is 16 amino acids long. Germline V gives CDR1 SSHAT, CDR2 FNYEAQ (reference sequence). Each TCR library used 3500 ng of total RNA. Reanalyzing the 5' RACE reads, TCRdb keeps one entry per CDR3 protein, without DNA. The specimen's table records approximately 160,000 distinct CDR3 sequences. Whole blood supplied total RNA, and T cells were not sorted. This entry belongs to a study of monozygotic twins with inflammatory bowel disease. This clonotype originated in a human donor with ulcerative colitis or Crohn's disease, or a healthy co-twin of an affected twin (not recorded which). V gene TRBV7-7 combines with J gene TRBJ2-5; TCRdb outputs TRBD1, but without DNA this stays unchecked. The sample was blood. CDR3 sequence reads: CASSPGRYTLGETQYF.